A selection of T cell receptor beta chains follows, all from one sample in a study of response to subunit inactivated influenza vaccine. One entry per CDR3 protein, called by TCRdb with MiXCR from the RT-PCR reads. The data contain 650,000 to 800,000 distinct CDR3 sequences, roughly 20% of them seen just once; the ten biggest clones take up around 9.9%. The material sequenced was PBMCs from blood, taken less than 6 days after vaccination. The receptors derive from a man in his fifties or sixties who received an inactivated influenza vaccine. Both conserved end residues are part of each CDR3. The order of the fields is clone size, J gene, V gene, D gene, CDR3 DNA, CDR3 protein. The D gene is left open where the match is weak. Where a row states a size, it is once, few, many or the class of an expanded clone; other rows omit it.

few TRBJ2-1 TRBV29-1 . TGCAGCGTGGAGGTCAGGGTCAATTACAATGAGCAGTTCTTC CSVEVRVNYNEQFF
few TRBJ2-1 TRBV20-1 TRBD2 TGCAGTGCTAGAGATGGGGGGGGCTCCTACAATGAGCAGTTCTTC CSARDGGGSYNEQFF
. TRBJ2-3 TRBV20-1 TRBD1 TGCAGTGCTTTCACCGGGACAGGGGGAAGCGGGCGCGATTCGGATACGCAGTATTTT CSAFTGTGGSGRDSDTQYF
many TRBJ2-3 TRBV20-1 . TGCAGTGCTAGAGATCACTCAGATACGCAGTATTTT CSARDHSDTQYF
many TRBJ2-2 TRBV28 . TGTGCCAGCAACTCGGGAGCGTACACCGGGGAGCTGTTTTTT CASNSGAYTGELFF
. TRBJ2-1 TRBV29-1 . TGCAGCGCCCCCGCGGTTTTAGGAACCTACAATGAGCAGTTCTTC CSAPAVLGTYNEQFF
. TRBJ2-1 TRBV28 TRBD2 TGTGCCAGCAGACCCGGGGGGAGATACTCCTACAATGAGCAGTTCTTC CASRPGGRYSYNEQFF
few TRBJ2-2 TRBV7-2 . TGTGCCAGCAGCGTGGACAGATGGGATACCGGGGAGCTGTTTTTT CASSVDRWDTGELFF
. TRBJ2-1 TRBV25-1 TRBD1 TGTGCCAGCAGTGAATACAGGACAGGGTCCTACAATGAGCAGTTCTTC CASSEYRTGSYNEQFF
. TRBJ2-7 TRBV7-9 TRBD2 TGTGCCAGCAGCTTGCTAGCGGGAGGGGAGGAGCAGTACTTC CASSLLAGGEEQYF
few TRBJ2-5 TRBV5-1 . TGCGCCAGCAGCTTGGAACCCTTCCAAGAGACCCAGTACTTC CASSLEPFQETQYF
. TRBJ2-5 TRBV5-4 . TGTGCCAGCAGCAACCGACAAGAGACCCAGTACTTC CASSNRQETQYF
many TRBJ2-1 TRBV15 . TGTGCCACCAGTTCCAACTTTGGTCTGTTCTTC CATSSNFGLFF
few TRBJ2-3 TRBV30 . TGTGCCTGCCCGAGGGGGGGTACGCAGTATTTT CACPRGGTQYF
. TRBJ2-6 TRBV20-1 . TGCAGTGCGGGAACAGGGTGGGAAAATGGGGCCAACGTCCTGACTTTC CSAGTGWENGANVLTF
. TRBJ2-3 TRBV20-1 TRBD2 TGCAGTGCTAGAGGACTAGCGGGGCGTAGCACAGATACGCAGTATTTT CSARGLAGRSTDTQYF
. TRBJ1-1 TRBV5-6 . TGTGCCAGCAGCTTGTTCTTGAACACTGAAGCTTTCTTT CASSLFLNTEAFF
. TRBJ2-7 TRBV10-3 . TGTGCCATCAGGGACCTAACCGAGCAGTACTTC CAIRDLTEQYF
few TRBJ2-3 TRBV15 TRBD2 TGTGCCACCAGCAGACAGACTAGCGACACAGATACGCAGTATTTT CATSRQTSDTDTQYF
. TRBJ2-7 TRBV29-1 TRBD1 TGCAGCGTCGAACAGGGGAACCACGAGCAGTACTTC CSVEQGNHEQYF
many TRBJ2-5 TRBV5-1 . TGTGCCAGCAGTTTATGGGGAGGAGAGACCCAGTACTTC CASSLWGGETQYF
. TRBJ2-3 TRBV4-1 TRBD2 TGCGCCAGCAGCCCTCGACTAGCGGGGATCATGAAGGATACGCAGTATTTT CASSPRLAGIMKDTQYF
few TRBJ1-2 TRBV18 . TGTGCCAGCTCACCTGGAGCGGGTAACTATGGCTACACCTTC CASSPGAGNYGYTF
few TRBJ2-5 TRBV7-2 TRBD2 TGTGCCAGCAGCGAGCAACTAGCGGGGGGTAGAGAGACCCAGTACTTC CASSEQLAGGRETQYF
many TRBJ1-4 TRBV12-3/TRBV12-4 . TGTGCCAGCAGTGTTTCCGGGAATGAAAAACTGTTTTTT CASSVSGNEKLFF
many TRBJ2-7 TRBV12-3/TRBV12-4 . TGTGCCAGCAGTTCCAGCAGGGCAGCCTACGAGCAGTACTTC CASSSSRAAYEQYF
. TRBJ2-6 TRBV7-2 . TGTGCCAGCAGCTACAGGGGGGGGACTGGGGCCAACGTCCTGACTTTC CASSYRGGTGANVLTF
. TRBJ2-1 TRBV12-3/TRBV12-4 . TGTGCCAGCAGTCTCCTCCTCATGGGTGAGCAGTTCTTC CASSLLLMGEQFF